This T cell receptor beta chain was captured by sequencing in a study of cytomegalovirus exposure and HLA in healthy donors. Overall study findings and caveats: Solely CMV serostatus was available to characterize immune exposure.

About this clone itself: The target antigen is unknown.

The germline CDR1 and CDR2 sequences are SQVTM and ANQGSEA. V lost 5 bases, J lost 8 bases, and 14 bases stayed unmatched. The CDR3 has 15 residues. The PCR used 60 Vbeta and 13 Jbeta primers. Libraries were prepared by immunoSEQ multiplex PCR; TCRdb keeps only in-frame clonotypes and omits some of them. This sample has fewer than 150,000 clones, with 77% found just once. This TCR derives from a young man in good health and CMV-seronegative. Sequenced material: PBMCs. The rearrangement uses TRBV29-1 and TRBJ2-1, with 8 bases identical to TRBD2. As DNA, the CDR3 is TGCAGCGTTATGGGGCGAAGCGGGAGTAACGATGAGCAGTTCTTC. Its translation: CSVMGRSGSNDEQFF.